This T cell receptor beta chain derives from a study of blood T cell repertoires in COVID-19. The overall study: From the United States, Italy and Spain came samples of acute and convalescent COVID-19. The analysed material was cDNA or gDNA that came from T cells, B-cell-depleted T cells, or PBMCs.

This clone was recorded at least ten times. The CDR3 is made up of 12 amino acids. Germline lookup yields CDR1 MNHEY and CDR2 SVGAGI. The junction had 5 bases not matched to a gene; V was cut back by 6 bases and J by 7 bases. Those enrolled in Seattle joined during active infection and were followed longitudinally afterward. Under the authors' procedure: Estimation of nucleated cell counts relied on the amplification of reference gene primers. Data came from immunoSEQ multiplex PCR; TCRdb stores just in-frame clones and leaves some out. The V and J calls and clone size come from that table; D and trimming were worked out from the DNA. The sample gives tens of thousands of clones, roughly 74% of which show up once; less than 7% is in the top ten.

Sequencing was carried out using peripheral blood. The clonotype was recovered from a man aged 70-80 years with COVID-19, enrolled during active disease. The V gene is TRBV6-5, the J gene TRBJ1-1; 7 positions match TRBD1. The DNA for the CDR3 is TGTGCCAGCAGGACCGGACAGGTTGAAGCTTTCTTT. Translating gives CASRTGQVEAFF.